These 17 T cell receptor beta chains came from one sample sequenced in a study of PD-1 blockade in classical Hodgkin lymphoma (TCRdb year 2020). Receptor amplification or capture employed the immunoSEQ multiplex PCR assay. TCRdb took this table from immuneACCESS and kept in-frame rearrangements with V and J called. Such tables lack part of the clones; where checked against another copy, unresolved V genes explain under half of the gap, and the rest is unexplained. Counted in this sample were around 34,000 clones; over 60% of them appeared once. The ten largest clones take up less than 20% of the sample. What this sample's time point label stands for: cycle 2 day 1 (C2D1) of nivolumab. Relapse after autologous stem cell transplantation had occurred in all trial patients, and cohorts A, B and C were distinguished by prior brentuximab vedotin exposure. Sequencing was performed on peripheral blood mononuclear cells (PBMCs), taken before the second cycle of nivolumab. All receptors come from a human donor with classical Hodgkin lymphoma.

The genes are TRBV5-6 and TRBJ2-2; D perhaps matches TRBD1 (6 bases). V was cut by 1 base and J by 3 bases, with 10 bases left in between. The CDR3 length is 15 residues. The V gene's germline CDR1 is SGHDT and CDR2 YYEEEE. The CDR3 loop is CASSLRDTYTGELFF. The CDR3, as DNA: TGTGCCAGCAGCTTGAGGGACACTTACACCGGGGAGCTGTTTTTT.

This clone has a single count. This rearrangement joins TRBV4-2 to TRBJ2-3, with 7 bases lining up with TRBD2. The V gene's germline CDR1 is LGHNA and CDR2 YNFKEQ. The CDR3 runs to 17 residues. Trimming at V came to 0 bases and at J to 5 bases, leaving 11 bases not matched to a gene. CDR3 residues: CASSQDLSGEEGDTQYF. CDR3 nucleotides: TGTGCCAGCAGCCAAGATTTAAGCGGGGAGGAGGGAGATACGCAGTATTTT.

The V gene is TRBV18, the J gene TRBJ2-2, with a possible D match to TRBD1 (5 bases). V was pared by 3 bases and J by 1 base, with 9 bases between. The CDR3 spans 15 residues. Germline CDR1 KGHSH, CDR2 LQKENI. For the CDR3, the DNA is TGTGCCAGCTCACCGCTTACAGGGAACACCGGGGAGCTGTTTTTT. Its translation is CASSPLTGNTGELFF. The full variable domain, in which reference TRBV18 and TRBJ2-2 provide the parts outside the CDR3, is NAGVMQNPRHLVRRRGQEARLRCSPMKGHSHVYWYRQLPEEGLKFMVYLQKENIIDESGMPKERFSAEFPKEGPSILRIQQVVRGDSAAYFCASSPLTGNTGELFFGEGSRLTVL.

The rearrangement joins TRBV7-2 to TRBJ2-3; 7 bases line up with TRBD2. J lost 3 bases, V lost 1 base, and 7 bases had no gene match. Germline CDR1 SGHTA, CDR2 FQGNSA. This CDR3 has 16 residues. This CDR3 is CASSLDVASGTDTQYF. The CDR3 nucleotides are TGTGCCAGCAGCTTAGATGTGGCTAGCGGTACAGATACGCAGTATTTT.

The gene calls are TRBV5-1 and TRBJ1-5; D is unresolved. CDR3 size: 16 residues. The germline V gene has CDR1 SGHRS and CDR2 YFSETQ. V lost 4 bases, J lost 0 bases, and 14 bases lay in between. As DNA, the CDR3 is TGCGCCAGCAGCCTGGGTTATGGGGATAGCAATCAGCCCCAGCATTTT. As protein: CASSLGYGDSNQPQHF.

V and J are TRBV11-1 and TRBJ2-5, with D tentatively TRBD1 (5 bases). The CDR3 extends over 15 amino acids. The germline V and J ends were trimmed by 2 bases and 4 bases, with 14 bases remaining between them. Germline CDR1 SGHAT, CDR2 FQDESV (reference sequence). This CDR3 is CASSLRHQGTETQYF. CDR3 nucleotide sequence: TGTGCCAGCAGCTTAAGACATCAGGGTACAGAGACCCAGTACTTC.

The DNA of the CDR3 is TGTGCCTGGAGTCTAATCGTACAGGAGAACACTGAAGCTTTCTTT. Translation: CAWSLIVQENTEAFF. The rearrangement uses TRBV30 and TRBJ1-1, with a tentative D call TRBD1 (5 bases). Germline V gene data show CDR1 as GTSNPN and CDR2 as SVGIG (reference sequence). The CDR3 is 15 residues long. V lost 2 bases and J 1 base, leaving 14 bases between the germline ends.

The chain carries TRBV5-8 and TRBJ2-7, with unresolved D. V shed 1 base and J shed 2 bases, with 10 bases lying between them. CDR1 is SGHTS, CDR2 YDEGEE, per germline. CDR3 length: 14 residues. This CDR3 is CASSLPGRAYEQYF. CDR3 bases: TGTGCCAGCAGCTTGCCCGGCAGAGCCTACGAGCAGTACTTC.

This sequence joins TRBV7-2 and TRBJ1-1; maybe TRBD1 (5 bases). Germline V gene data show CDR1 as SGHTA and CDR2 as FQGNSA. Trimming left V 1 base short and J 2 bases short, with 14 bases between. The CDR3 covers 16 residues. The CDR3 loop is CASSLEEGVDNTEAFF. DNA for the CDR3: TGTGCCAGCAGCTTAGAAGAAGGGGTCGACAACACTGAAGCTTTCTTT. Using reference TRBV7-2 and TRBJ1-1 for the parts outside the CDR3, the full variable domain is GAGVSQSPSNKVTEKGKDVELRCDPISGHTALYWYRQSLGQGLEFLIYFQGNSAPDKSGLPSDRFSAERTGGSVSTLTIQRTQQEDSAVYLCASSLEEGVDNTEAFFGQGTRLTVV.

J is TRBJ2-5 and V is TRBV10-2; TRBD2 is a possible D gene (5 bases). The V and J ends lost 4 bases and 3 bases respectively, with 18 bases between them. This CDR3 contains 16 residues. Germline loops: CDR1 WSHSY, CDR2 SAAADI. The CDR3 reads CASSGAMERSKETQYF. DNA for the CDR3: TGCGCCAGCAGTGGGGCCATGGAGCGGAGTAAAGAGACCCAGTACTTC.

This clone qualifies as medium-sized. The chain combines TRBV5-4 with TRBJ1-2; D is possibly TRBD1 (6 bases). The length of the CDR3 is 13 residues. Germline loops: CDR1 SGHNT, CDR2 YYREEE (reference sequence). The germline V and J ends were trimmed by 0 bases and 8 bases, with 11 bases remaining between them. CDR3 nucleotide sequence: TGTGCCAGCAGCTTGGGGGGGGCGGACGGCTACACCTTC. Protein: CASSLGGADGYTF.

The V gene is TRBV5-1, the J gene TRBJ2-7; 8 nucleotides line up with TRBD1. The CDR3 covers 14 residues. The junction had 9 bases not matched to a gene; V was cut back by 4 bases and J by 6 bases. Germline V gene lookup returns CDR1 SGHRS and CDR2 YFSETQ. The CDR3 DNA follows: TGCGCCAGCAGCCTTGGGACAGGTGTCGGCGAGCAGTACTTC. Translated, it gives CASSLGTGVGEQYF. Filled out from reference TRBV5-1 and TRBJ2-7, the complete variable domain reads KAGVTQTPRYLIKTRGQQVTLSCSPISGHRSVSWYQQTPGQGLQFLFEYFSETQRNKGNFPGRFSGRQFSNSRSEMNVSTLELGDSALYLCASSLGTGVGEQYFGPGTRLTVT.

With respect to this clone: At one boundary the junction diverges from the germline segment, which might be a read error. This chain joins TRBV5-6 and TRBJ2-2; D might be TRBD1 (5 bases). Germline V CDR1 and CDR2: SGHDT, YYEEEE. CDR3 length equals 14 residues. The CDR3 loop is CANSFDSYTGELFF. The CDR3 DNA sequence: TGTGCCAACAGCTTCGACAGCTACACCGGGGAGCTGTTTTTT.

This chain joins TRBV9 and TRBJ2-3, with a tentative D call TRBD2 (6 bases). The V gene's germline CDR1 is SGDLS and CDR2 YYNGEE. Deletions cut 2 bases from V and 4 bases from J, with 8 bases between. CDR3 length equals 13 residues. CDR3 amino acids: CASSVSSADTQYF. In DNA, the CDR3 is TGTGCCAGCAGCGTCTCTAGCGCAGATACGCAGTATTTT.

This chain connects TRBV7-2 to TRBJ2-5, with TRBD1 identical over 8 bases. Trimming at V came to 5 bases and at J to 5 bases, leaving 10 bases not matched to a gene. This CDR3 has 15 amino acids. Per germline, CDR1 SGHTA and CDR2 FQGNSA. The CDR3 reads CASSPQTGVGETQYF. CDR3 nucleotide sequence: TGTGCCAGCAGCCCCCAGACAGGGGTCGGGGAGACCCAGTACTTC.

This chain uses TRBV5-6 with TRBJ1-2, with TRBD1 matching 8 bases. Germline CDR1 is SGHDT and CDR2 is YYEEEE. This CDR3 comprises 13 residues. Germline trimming cut 9 bases from V and 2 bases from J; bases unmatched to any gene: 6. The CDR3 reads CANRRQGNYGYTF. The CDR3 DNA reads TGTGCCAACAGGCGACAGGGGAACTATGGCTACACCTTC.

The gene calls are TRBV4-2 and TRBJ2-2, with TRBD2 matching over 12 bases. The germline gives CDR1 LGHNA, CDR2 YNFKEQ. The CDR3 has 15 amino acids. The trim removed 4 bases at V and 7 bases at J, leaving 4 bases unmatched. The CDR3 DNA follows: TGTGCCAGCAGCCCACTAGCGGGGGGCAGCGGGGAGCTGTTTTTT. This gives the protein CASSPLAGGSGELFF.